Listed here are 26 T cell receptor beta chains from one sample, sequenced in a study of molecular identifiers for immune sequencing clone quantification (dated by TCRdb to the late 2010s). The library was made by PCR. Sequencing took place on an Illumina HiSeq 4000. TCRdb cleaned the public reads at Q25 with fastp, built clones with MiXCR and kept in-frame beta chains. A single entry per CDR3 protein holds the most common genes and DNA from its merged rows. The sample has about 640,000 distinct CDR3 sequences on record, 15% to 20% of them singletons. Roughly 0.83% of the sample goes to the ten largest clones. The specimen sequenced was naive CD8+ T cells from blood, with Jurkat cell RNA spiked in. According to the study, the label for this sample's cell subset or site signals: FACS-sorted CD8+CD4-CCR7+CD45RA+ naive T cells. These receptors were obtained from a human donor in good health. Some libraries in this study had Jurkat cell RNA spiked in.

This clonotype has a handful of counts. The chain uses TRBV5-6 and TRBJ2-5; D assignment may be TRBD1 or TRBD2 (6 bases each). The CDR3 extends over 17 amino acids. The germline V gene encodes CDR1 SGHDT and CDR2 YYEEEE. Trimming shortened V by 0 bases and J by 4 bases, and 19 bases separated the two germline ends. In DNA, the CDR3 is TGTGCCAGCAGCTTGGTTTTAGGGGGTCCCGGGGGAGAGACCCAGTACTTC. Protein sequence: CASSLVLGGPGGETQYF.

Ten or more counts support this clonotype. This chain joins TRBV12-3 or TRBV12-4 and TRBJ1-4, with 7 bases identical to TRBD1. This CDR3 comprises 15 residues. The ends lost 4 bases at V and 8 bases at J; junction bases unmatched: 10. CDR3 nucleotide sequence: TGTGCCAGCAGTTCTGATCGGGACAGTCAGGAAAAACTGTTTTTT. Translated, it gives CASSSDRDSQEKLFF.

Regarding this clonotype: The junction does not match germline at one end; this may be a read error. V gene TRBV27 combines with J gene TRBJ1-1; D remains unclear. CDR3 length: 13 residues. Per germline, CDR1 MNHEY and CDR2 SMNVEV (reference sequence). The CDR3 coding sequence is TGTGCCAGCAGTTTAGTAGGGAACGCTGAAGCTTTCTTT. Translating it yields CASSLVGNAEAFF.

Notes on this clonotype: A read error is possible here, since a much larger clone lies one base away. The chain carries TRBV6-4 and TRBJ2-4; no clear D gene. V was pared by 4 bases and J by 6 bases, with 19 bases between. The CDR3 runs to 16 residues. CDR1 is MRHNA, CDR2 SNTAGT, per germline. The CDR3 DNA is TGTGCCAGCAGTGTCCCTCACCCGACCCTCAGAAACATTCAGTACTTC. This gives the protein CASSVPHPTLRNIQYF.

At least ten counts were recorded for this clonotype. The chain uses TRBV7-6 and TRBJ1-1; TRBD1 matches 7 bases. CDR1 SGHVS and CDR2 FNYEAQ come from the germline V gene. After removal of 5 bases from V and 1 base from J, the junction contained 4 bases not matched to a gene. The CDR3 sequence is 14 residues long. The CDR3 is CASSPGTENTEAFF. In nucleotides, the CDR3 is TGTGCCAGCAGCCCTGGGACAGAGAACACTGAAGCTTTCTTT.

This clonotype was observed a single time. The J gene is TRBJ2-3, the V gene TRBV28, with D possibly being TRBD1 (6 bases). Looked up from germline, CDR1 is MDHEN and CDR2 is SYDVKM. V gave up 4 bases and J gave up 1 base, with 21 bases separating them. CDR3 length: 18 amino acids. The CDR3 DNA sequence: TGTGCCAGCAGTTCTCTACCTCTTTACAGGGCCCGCACAGATACGCAGTATTTT. This codes for CASSSLPLYRARTDTQYF.

Details on this clonotype: A read error may produce the germline difference seen at one junction end. The rearrangement uses TRBV15 and TRBJ2-7; TRBD1 might be the D (6 bases). The CDR3 extends over 14 amino acids. Germline lookup yields CDR1 LNHNV and CDR2 YYDKDF (reference sequence). The CDR3 is CAASSSGENYEQYF. The CDR3 coding sequence is TGTGCCGCCAGCAGCTCAGGGGAAAACTACGAGCAGTACTTC.

Points on this clonotype: This may be a read error, as it is one base from a much larger clone. The chain has TRBV6-6 and TRBJ1-1; D is unclear. The CDR3 covers 11 residues. Germline V gene data show CDR1 as MNHNY and CDR2 as SVGAGI (reference sequence). CDR3 nucleotides: TGTGCCAGTAAGGAGTACACTGGAGCTTTCTTT. Translating gives CASKEYTGAFF.

Regarding this clonotype: The conserved closing phenylalanine or tryptophan is absent in this CDR3, likely reflecting a read error. The chain's CDR3 is CASSSPGTGDRDEQYL. For the CDR3, the DNA is TGTGCCAGCAGTTCCCCCGGGACAGGGGATCGGGACGAGCAGTACCTC. The V and J genes are TRBV12-3 or TRBV12-4 and TRBJ2-7; 10 bases fit TRBD1. The CDR3 is made up of 16 amino acids. The junction had 11 bases not matched to a gene; V was cut back by 4 bases and J by 5 bases.

This clonotype was detected many times. The chain employs TRBV4-3 and TRBJ2-7, with 9 bases aligning to TRBD1. The CDR3 contains 15 residues. From germline, CDR1 is LGHNA and CDR2 YSLEER. Trimming at V came to 3 bases and at J to 1 base, leaving 4 bases not matched to a gene. The CDR3 DNA reads as TGCGCCAGCAGCCAGGGGACAGGGTTATCCTACGAGCAGTACTTC. It specifies CASSQGTGLSYEQYF.

Many counts were recorded for this clonotype. The CDR3 region is CASSSSGETEAFF. The CDR3 DNA is TGTGCCAGCAGCTCCTCAGGGGAGACTGAAGCTTTCTTT. The chain joins TRBV5-4 to TRBJ1-1, with a possible D match to TRBD1 (6 bases). The CDR3 is 13 residues long. The germline V and J ends were trimmed by 3 bases and 5 bases, with 11 bases remaining between them. Germline V lookup: CDR1 SGHNT, CDR2 YYREEE (reference sequence).

At least ten counts were recorded for this clonotype. The chain combines TRBV28 with TRBJ1-5; perhaps TRBD1 as D (6 bases). Germline CDR1 MDHEN, CDR2 SYDVKM. Trimming took off 6 bases at V and 5 bases at J, with 20 bases between the two ends. The CDR3 spans 16 residues. The CDR3, as DNA: TGTGCCAGCAGCTTGGGCCTGCTGACAGGCCATCAGCCCCAGCATTTT. Its protein is CASSLGLLTGHQPQHF.

A word on this clonotype: The junction does not match germline at one end; this may be a read error. The J gene is TRBJ2-4, the V gene TRBV4-1; perhaps TRBD2 as D (6 bases). CDR1 and CDR2 from the germline V gene are MGHRA and YSYEKL. The CDR3 contains 14 residues. The CDR3 protein is CAGSQDVGLSIQYF. CDR3 bases: TGCGCCGGCAGCCAAGATGTGGGACTCTCTATTCAGTACTTC.

The chain couples TRBV12-3 or TRBV12-4 to TRBJ2-1; 8 nucleotides match TRBD2. Trimming at V came to 7 bases and at J to 10 bases, leaving 12 bases not matched to a gene. CDR3 length: 14 amino acids. DNA for the CDR3: TGTGCCAGCATGACGGGAGGGCCTTTCGGGGAGCAGTTCTTC. Its protein product is CASMTGGPFGEQFF.

This clonotype was picked up many times. The rearrangement links TRBV4-1 to TRBJ2-5, with 7 nucleotides matching TRBD1. V was clipped by 0 bases and J by 7 bases; unmatched bases: 11. The CDR3 consists of 16 residues. Germline V gene data show CDR1 as MGHRA and CDR2 as YSYEKL. The CDR3 is CASSQDRQGPAGTQYF. The CDR3 DNA follows: TGCGCCAGCAGCCAAGATCGACAGGGCCCAGCTGGGACCCAGTACTTC.

Of note for this clonotype: A much bigger clone sits one base away, suggesting this may be a read error. The chain recombines TRBV5-1 with TRBJ2-3; 9 nucleotides align to TRBD1. The assigned J gene may be wrong: the sequence end matches TRBJ2-1 better. The germline gives CDR1 SGHRS, CDR2 YFSETQ. This CDR3 region has 14 residues. CDR3 nucleotide sequence: TGCGCCAGCGGCTCCGGACAGGGGACGGATGAGCAGTTCTTC. Translated, it gives CASGSGQGTDEQFF.

In its sample, this clonotype was seen a few times. V usage is TRBV9 and J usage is TRBJ2-7; 8 bases map to TRBD2. The V segment lost 4 bases and the J segment 2 bases; nucleotides outside the gene matches: 8. The CDR3 runs to 15 residues. Germline lookup yields CDR1 SGDLS and CDR2 YYNGEE. This CDR3 reads CASSSGGARTYEQYF. Here the CDR3 DNA reads TGTGCCAGCAGCTCCGGGGGGGCAAGGACCTACGAGCAGTACTTC.

This clonotype was counted many times. The rearrangement links TRBV12-3 or TRBV12-4 to TRBJ1-2, with a possible D match to TRBD1 (5 bases). This CDR3 region has 17 residues. The germline V and J ends were trimmed by 4 bases and 5 bases, with 23 bases remaining between them. The CDR3 sequence is CASSSIGTGDIEYGYTF. The DNA for the CDR3 is TGTGCCAGCAGTTCTATAGGAACAGGAGATATTGAGTATGGCTACACCTTC.

This clonotype was seen many times. The genes are TRBV27 and TRBJ1-6; no clear D gene. Germline CDR1 and CDR2: MNHEY and SMNVEV (reference sequence). The CDR3 consists of 14 residues. The V end was cut by 5 bases, the J end by 6 bases, with 11 bases between. The CDR3 reads CASSLSLGNSPLHF. The DNA for the CDR3 is TGTGCCAGCAGTCTTAGTTTAGGTAATTCACCCCTCCACTTT.

The table lists this clonotype with a few counts. V and J are TRBV28 and TRBJ2-7; 7 positions agree with TRBD1. J gave up 2 bases and V 4 bases, and 20 bases lay outside the gene matches. Germline lookup yields CDR1 MDHEN and CDR2 SYDVKM. The CDR3 loop spans 19 amino acids. The chain's CDR3 is CASSSDYLEQGRTPYEQYF. In DNA, the CDR3 is TGTGCCAGCAGTTCAGACTACTTAGAACAGGGGCGAACACCCTACGAGCAGTACTTC. Based on the CDR3 plus reference TRBV28 and TRBJ2-7, the full variable domain is DVKVTQSSRYLVKRTGEKVFLECVQDMDHENMFWYRQDPGLGLRLIYFSYDVKMKEKGDIPEGYSVSREKKERFSLILESASTNQTSMYLCASSSDYLEQGRTPYEQYFGPGTRLTVT.

In regard to this clonotype: This may come from a read error, since a much larger clone is one base off. The V and J genes are TRBV24-1 and TRBJ2-1; the D is unclear. V was pared by 4 bases and J by 12 bases, with 12 bases between. In germline, CDR1 is KGHDR, CDR2 SFDVKD. The CDR3 has 12 amino acids. The DNA of the CDR3 is TGTGCCACCAGTGAAGACGGGTATGGGCAGTTCTTC. Residues: CATSEDGYGQFF.

The chain couples TRBV5-5 to TRBJ2-7, with D possibly matching TRBD1 (6 bases). Germline V CDR1 and CDR2: SGHKS, YYEKEE (reference sequence). The CDR3 totals 15 residues. V was pared by 5 bases and J by 0 bases, with 15 bases between. The CDR3 loop reads CASSPTGMSSYEQYF. CDR3 in DNA: TGTGCCAGCAGTCCAACAGGGATGAGCTCCTACGAGCAGTACTTC.

With regard to this clonotype: Since a much larger clone is just one base distant, this may be a read error. The genes are TRBV28 and TRBJ2-7; perhaps TRBD1 as D (5 bases). V was pared by 5 bases and J by 2 bases, with 16 bases between. Germline V gives CDR1 MDHEN, CDR2 SYDVKM. The CDR3 runs to 15 residues. CDR3 residues: CASSPTDQSPYEQYF. CDR3 coding DNA: TGTGCCAGCAGTCCGACAGACCAGAGCCCCTACGAGCAGTACTTC.

At least ten counts were recorded for this clonotype. The CDR3 sequence: CASSGRNTGELFF. CDR3 nucleotide sequence: TGTGCCAGCAGCGGGAGAAACACCGGGGAGCTGTTTTTT. The chain combines TRBV28 with TRBJ2-2, with a tentative D call TRBD2 (6 bases). V lost 6 bases and J 2 bases, leaving 7 bases between the germline ends. This CDR3 contains 13 residues. CDR1 MDHEN and CDR2 SYDVKM come from the germline V gene.

This clonotype was counted many times. V usage is TRBV2 and J usage is TRBJ2-2, with 7 nucleotides matching TRBD1. V lost 2 bases to trimming and J lost 0 bases; unmatched junction nucleotides: 9. Germline loops: CDR1 SNHLY, CDR2 FYNNEI. This CDR3 is 18 amino acids long. The CDR3 DNA follows: TGTGCCAGCAGTGAAAAGGTTCCGGGACAGACGAACACCGGGGAGCTGTTTTTT. Translated: CASSEKVPGQTNTGELFF.

There are many counts of this clonotype. V usage is TRBV6-2 or TRBV6-3 and J usage is TRBJ1-5; the match to TRBD1 covers 9 bases. This CDR3 contains 15 residues. Germline V lookup: CDR1 MNHEY, CDR2 SVGEGT. J was trimmed by 7 bases and V by 5 bases; bases with no gene match: 9. The CDR3 is CASSDGTGLGQPQHF. The CDR3 DNA reads TGTGCCAGCAGTGACGGGACAGGGCTCGGGCAGCCCCAGCATTTT.